The 23 T cell receptor beta chains presented below share a single source sample, sequenced in a study of blood T cells in healthy people across ages. Using a J-beta primer mix together with a sample-barcoded 5' primer, a second PCR was run for roughly 6 to 12 cycles. TCRdb reprocessed the 5' RACE reads via MiXCR and lists one record per CDR3 protein. Here the sample spans more than 700,000 distinct CDR3 sequences, about half being singletons. Sequenced material: blood. These receptors were obtained from a man aged 80 or over in good health.

Only one count was recorded for this clonotype. The V gene is TRBV3-1, the J gene TRBJ2-4; TRBD1 might be the D (7 bases). The V end lost 2 bases, the J end lost 5 bases, and 16 bases lay between the germline ends. Germline V gene lookup returns CDR1 LGHDT and CDR2 YNNKEL (reference sequence). The CDR3 is 16 residues long. CDR3 sequence: CASSQLSEGAENIQYF. Written as DNA, the CDR3 is TGTGCCAGCAGCCAACTTTCGGAGGGGGCCGAAAACATTCAGTACTTC.

The chain is built from TRBV5-1 and TRBJ2-1; 7 positions match TRBD2. Per the germline V gene, CDR1 is SGHRS and CDR2 is YFSETQ. The CDR3 extends over 16 amino acids. Trimming at V came to 4 bases and at J to 8 bases, leaving 15 bases not matched to a gene. For the CDR3, the DNA is TGCGCCAGCAGCCCGCTGGCCGGGGAGGGCGCGCATGAGCAGTTCTTC. Amino acid sequence: CASSPLAGEGAHEQFF.

This clonotype appeared a few times. The V and J genes are TRBV20-1 and TRBJ2-7; D possibly corresponds to TRBD2 (6 bases). CDR3 size: 16 residues. The V gene's germline CDR1 is DFQATT and CDR2 SNEGSKA (reference sequence). Deletions cut 0 bases from V and 0 bases from J, with 15 bases between. DNA for the CDR3: TGCAGTGCTAGAGACGCCCTTGGCGGGGACTCCTACGAGCAGTACTTC. It translates to CSARDALGGDSYEQYF.

The chain combines TRBV12-3 or TRBV12-4 with TRBJ2-4, with D uncertain. The CDR3 extends over 15 amino acids. Trimming took 6 bases from V and 8 from J, leaving 20 bases between them. The CDR3 DNA follows: TGTGCCAGCAGCACGCGAGTTGGTGTTTCGGACATTCAGTACTTC. It codes for CASSTRVGVSDIQYF.

Remarks on this clonotype: One junction end disagrees with the germline gene, perhaps due to a read error. The chain employs TRBV4-2 and TRBJ1-2; D remains unclear. This CDR3 region has 15 residues. CDR1 and CDR2 (germline): LGHNA, YNFKEQ. The CDR3, as DNA: TGTGCCAGCAACCAAGATATAGGGTCGGGGATAGGCTACACCTTC. This encodes CASNQDIGSGIGYTF.

The chain combines TRBV10-2 with TRBJ2-5, with D perhaps matching TRBD2 (7 bases). This CDR3 comprises 14 residues. Looked up from germline, CDR1 is WSHSY and CDR2 is SAAADI. V was cut by 2 bases and J by 4 bases, with 11 bases left in between. This CDR3 reads CASSEIGGGETQYF. The CDR3 bases are TGCGCCAGCAGTGAGATAGGGGGGGGAGAGACCCAGTACTTC.

The chain employs TRBV21-1 and TRBJ2-1; TRBD2 was called by the table and not checked on the DNA. TRBV21-1 has pseudogene status. This CDR3 region has 15 residues. CDR3 amino acids: CASSKRDSLRNEQFF. The CDR3 bases are TGCGCCAGCAGCAAACGGGACTCCCTTCGTAATGAGCAGTTCTTC.

This chain uses TRBV29-1 with TRBJ2-3, with D possibly being TRBD2 (5 bases). The CDR3 runs to 16 residues. Trimming pared 2 bases from V and 0 bases from J, leaving 15 bases between. Germline V lookup: CDR1 SQVTM, CDR2 ANQGSEA. CDR3: CSVERAPGRSTDTQYF. The CDR3 DNA is TGCAGCGTTGAAAGAGCCCCGGGGAGAAGCACAGATACGCAGTATTTT.

The chain employs TRBV5-1 and TRBJ2-5; D unclear. Germline values: CDR1 SGHRS, CDR2 YFSETQ. The CDR3 runs to 13 residues. The V gene lost 3 bases and the J gene lost 5 bases, with 11 bases spanning the gap. CDR3 protein: CASSSRRSETQYF. CDR3 sequence (DNA): TGCGCCAGCAGCTCCCGACGGTCGGAGACCCAGTACTTC.

This rearrangement joins TRBV24-1 to TRBJ2-3; D gene unclear. Germline values: CDR1 KGHDR, CDR2 SFDVKD. The CDR3 extends over 13 amino acids. V lost 4 bases and J lost 2, with 6 bases in between. The CDR3 sequence: CATSDGDTDTQYF. CDR3 DNA: TGTGCCACCAGTGACGGCGACACAGATACGCAGTATTTT.

The rearrangement joins TRBV12-3 or TRBV12-4 to TRBJ2-6; TRBD1 might be the D (5 bases). The CDR3 runs to 17 residues. V was trimmed by 5 bases and J by 1 base, leaving 15 bases between them. Here the CDR3 DNA reads TGTGCCAGCAGTCCGGAGACAGCCAGTTCTGGGGCCAACGTCCTGACTTTC. Protein: CASSPETASSGANVLTF.

This chain's CDR3 is CASGVYRELFF. CDR3 nucleotide sequence: TGTGCCAGCGGTGTTTATAGGGAGCTGTTTTTT. The rearrangement uses TRBV2 and TRBJ2-2; no clear D gene. Per germline, CDR1 SNHLY and CDR2 FYNNEI. V lost 8 bases and J 9 bases, leaving 10 bases between the germline ends. The length of the CDR3 is 11 residues.

This clonotype was counted at least ten times. The V and J genes are TRBV9 and TRBJ2-5, with D perhaps matching TRBD2 (5 bases). The CDR3 totals 13 residues. CDR1 is SGDLS, CDR2 YYNGEE, per germline. Deletions cut 3 bases from V and 2 bases from J, with 8 bases between. The chain's CDR3 is CASSAGNQETQYF. DNA for the CDR3: TGTGCCAGCAGCGCGGGAAATCAAGAGACCCAGTACTTC.

The CDR3 is CASSKGLVATGANVLTF. The CDR3 DNA follows: TGTGCCAGCAGTAAGGGACTAGTTGCTACTGGGGCCAACGTCCTGACTTTC. This rearrangement joins TRBV27 to TRBJ2-6; 8 bases agree with TRBD2. The germline gives CDR1 MNHEY, CDR2 SMNVEV (reference sequence). The CDR3 is 17 residues long. Germline trimming cut 5 bases from V and 2 bases from J; bases unmatched to any gene: 8.

This clonotype was detected ten times or more. V is TRBV7-2 and J is TRBJ2-3; unclear D gene. The V gene's germline CDR1 is SGHTA and CDR2 FQGNSA. The CDR3 is 14 amino acids. Deletions cut 5 bases from V and 1 base from J, with 10 bases between. Here the CDR3 reads CASSRAGRTDTQYF. The CDR3 DNA reads TGTGCCAGCAGCCGGGCAGGCCGCACAGATACGCAGTATTTT.

This chain links TRBV5-1 with TRBJ1-1; D gene uncertain. The CDR3 runs to 14 residues. Deletions cut 2 bases from V and 0 bases from J, with 8 bases between. Germline assignment: CDR1 SGHRS and CDR2 YFSETQ. The CDR3 bases are TGCGCCAGCAGCTTACGACCGATGAACACTGAAGCTTTCTTT. Protein product: CASSLRPMNTEAFF.

The chain couples TRBV6-2 or TRBV6-3 to TRBJ2-2, with D possibly TRBD1 on 6 matching bases. V lost 6 bases to trimming and J lost 4 bases, with 15 bases between them. The germline gives CDR1 MNHEY, CDR2 SVGEGT. The CDR3 has 15 amino acids. The CDR3 reads CASREQGVSTGELFF. CDR3 sequence (DNA): TGTGCCAGCAGAGAACAGGGAGTAAGCACCGGGGAGCTGTTTTTT.

Notes on this clonotype: This may be a read error, as it is one base from a much larger clone. The chain uses TRBV5-1 and TRBJ1-2; D not certain. The CDR3 has 14 amino acids. The V end was cut by 0 bases, the J end by 2 bases, with 8 bases between. The V gene's germline CDR1 is SGHRS and CDR2 YFSETQ. CDR3 coding DNA: TGCGCCAGCAGCTTGGAGGCAGCGAACTATGGCTACACCTTC. Amino acid sequence: CASSLEAANYGYTF.

This clonotype was detected once. The rearrangement uses TRBV27 and TRBJ2-7; 11 bases fit TRBD2. The J call is doubtful: the DNA matches TRBJ2-5 better. The length of the CDR3 is 16 residues. In germline, CDR1 is MNHEY, CDR2 SMNVEV (reference sequence). In DNA, the CDR3 is TGTGCCAGCAGTCCCTACAGACTAGCGGGGCAAGAGACCCAGTACTTC. Amino acids: CASSPYRLAGQETQYF.

This clonotype was recorded many times. The chain recombines TRBV20-1 with TRBJ2-7; D tentatively fits TRBD1 or TRBD2 (5 bases each). The CDR3 loop spans 13 amino acids. With 6 bases removed from V and 6 bases from J, the gap between germline ends came to 18 bases. Per the germline V gene, CDR1 is DFQATT and CDR2 is SNEGSKA (reference sequence). The CDR3 DNA reads as TGCAGTGCAGTGAGTGGGGGTCTCCGCGAGCAGTACTTC. Its translation: CSAVSGGLREQYF.

For this clonotype: Relative to the germline gene, one junction end is altered; a read error may explain this. This sequence joins TRBV20-1 and TRBJ1-2; D perhaps matches TRBD1 (6 bases). The CDR3 length is 14 residues. Germline CDR1 DFQATT, CDR2 SNEGSKA (reference sequence). The CDR3 DNA sequence: TGCAGTACTAGAGAGGGCAGGGGAGGGTATGGCTACACCTTC. Translation gives CSTREGRGGYGYTF.

The rearrangement joins TRBV27 to TRBJ2-5; D gene uncertain. The assigned J gene may be wrong: the sequence end matches TRBJ2-7 better. The CDR3 runs to 13 residues. Germline CDR1 reads MNHEY; CDR2 reads SMNVEV (reference sequence). The CDR3 region is CASSLTQAHEQYF. CDR3 coding DNA: TGTGCCAGCAGTTTAACCCAGGCCCACGAGCAGTACTTC.

The chain carries TRBV20-1 and TRBJ2-3, with D maybe TRBD1 (6 bases). Per the germline V gene, CDR1 is DFQATT and CDR2 is SNEGSKA (reference sequence). CDR3 size: 17 residues. The V gene lost 0 bases and the J gene lost 4 bases, with 20 bases spanning the gap. The CDR3: CSARDFGTYFSADTQYF. In DNA form, the CDR3 reads TGCAGTGCTAGAGATTTTGGGACATACTTTAGCGCAGATACGCAGTATTTT.